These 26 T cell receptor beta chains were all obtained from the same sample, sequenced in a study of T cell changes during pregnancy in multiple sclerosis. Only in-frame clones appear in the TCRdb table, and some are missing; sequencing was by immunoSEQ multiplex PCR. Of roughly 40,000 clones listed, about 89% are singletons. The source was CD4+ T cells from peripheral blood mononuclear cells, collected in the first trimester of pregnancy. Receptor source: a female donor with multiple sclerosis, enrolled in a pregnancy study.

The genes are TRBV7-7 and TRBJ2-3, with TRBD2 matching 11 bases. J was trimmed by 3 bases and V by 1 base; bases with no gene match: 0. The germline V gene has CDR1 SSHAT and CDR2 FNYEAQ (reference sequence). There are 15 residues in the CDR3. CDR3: CASSLGTSGTDTQYF. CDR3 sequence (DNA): TGTGCCAGCAGCTTAGGGACTAGCGGGACAGATACGCAGTATTTT. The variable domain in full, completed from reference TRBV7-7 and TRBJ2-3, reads GAGVSQSPRYKVTKRGQDVTLRCDPISSHATLYWYQQALGQGPEFLTYFNYEAQPDKSGLPSDRFSAERPEGSISTLTIQRTEQRDSAMYRCASSLGTSGTDTQYFGPGTRLTVL.

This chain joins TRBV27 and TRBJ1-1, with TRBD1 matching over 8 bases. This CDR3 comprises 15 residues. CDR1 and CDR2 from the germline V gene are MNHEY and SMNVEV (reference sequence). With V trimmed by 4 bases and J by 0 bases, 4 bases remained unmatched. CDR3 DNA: TGTGCCAGCAGTTCCCGGACAGGGATGAACACTGAAGCTTTCTTT. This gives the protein CASSSRTGMNTEAFF.

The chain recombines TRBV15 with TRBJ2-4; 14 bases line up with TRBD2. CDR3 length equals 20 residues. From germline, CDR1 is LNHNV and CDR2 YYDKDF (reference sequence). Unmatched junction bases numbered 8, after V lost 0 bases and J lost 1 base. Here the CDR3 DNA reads TGTGCCACCAGCAGAGATAAGGGACTAGCGGGGGCCGGGGCCAAAAACATTCAGTACTTC. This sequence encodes CATSRDKGLAGAGAKNIQYF.

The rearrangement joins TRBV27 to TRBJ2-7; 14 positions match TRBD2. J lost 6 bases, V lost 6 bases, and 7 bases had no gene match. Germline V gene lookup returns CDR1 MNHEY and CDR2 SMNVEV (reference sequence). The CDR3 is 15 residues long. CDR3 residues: CASSRTSGGTSEQYF. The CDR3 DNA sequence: TGTGCCAGCAGCAGGACTAGCGGGGGGACATCCGAGCAGTACTTC.

CDR3 coding DNA: TGTGCCAGCAGCTTCCGGGACACCGCCTACGAGCAGTACTTC. Its translation: CASSFRDTAYEQYF. The chain joins TRBV5-4 to TRBJ2-7; D perhaps matches TRBD1 (6 bases). Germline CDR1 is SGHNT and CDR2 is YYREEE (reference sequence). This CDR3 comprises 14 residues. The V gene lost 2 bases and the J gene lost 2 bases, with 11 bases spanning the gap.

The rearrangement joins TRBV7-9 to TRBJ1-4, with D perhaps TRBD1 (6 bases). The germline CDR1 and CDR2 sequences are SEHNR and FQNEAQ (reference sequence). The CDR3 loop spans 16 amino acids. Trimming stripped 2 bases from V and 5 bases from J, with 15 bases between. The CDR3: CASSLISGTKNEKLFF. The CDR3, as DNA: TGTGCCAGCAGCTTAATCTCCGGGACAAAAAATGAAAAACTGTTTTTT.

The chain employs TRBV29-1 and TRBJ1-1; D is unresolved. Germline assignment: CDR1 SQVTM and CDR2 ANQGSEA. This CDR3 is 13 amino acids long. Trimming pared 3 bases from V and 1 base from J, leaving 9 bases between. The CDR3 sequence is CSVESGRNTEAFF. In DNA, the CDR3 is TGCAGCGTTGAGTCTGGGAGGAACACTGAAGCTTTCTTT.

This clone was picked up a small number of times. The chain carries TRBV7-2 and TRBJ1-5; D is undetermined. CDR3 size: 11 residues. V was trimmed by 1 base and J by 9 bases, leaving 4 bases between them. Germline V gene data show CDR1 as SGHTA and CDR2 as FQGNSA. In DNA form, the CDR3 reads TGTGCCAGCAGCTTAGACGGGCCCCAGCATTTT. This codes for CASSLDGPQHF.

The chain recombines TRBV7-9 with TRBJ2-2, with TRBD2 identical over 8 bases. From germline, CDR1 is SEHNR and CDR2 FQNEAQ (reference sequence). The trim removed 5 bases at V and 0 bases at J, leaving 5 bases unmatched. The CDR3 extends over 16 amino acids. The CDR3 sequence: CASSAGGYANTGELFF. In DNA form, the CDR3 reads TGTGCCAGCAGCGCGGGGGGTTACGCGAACACCGGGGAGCTGTTTTTT.

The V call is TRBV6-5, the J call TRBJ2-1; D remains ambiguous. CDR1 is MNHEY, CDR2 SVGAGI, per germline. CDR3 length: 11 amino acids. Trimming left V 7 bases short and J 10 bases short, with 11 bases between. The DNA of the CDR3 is TGTGCCAGCACCAACAACAGAGAGCAGTTCTTC. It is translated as CASTNNREQFF.

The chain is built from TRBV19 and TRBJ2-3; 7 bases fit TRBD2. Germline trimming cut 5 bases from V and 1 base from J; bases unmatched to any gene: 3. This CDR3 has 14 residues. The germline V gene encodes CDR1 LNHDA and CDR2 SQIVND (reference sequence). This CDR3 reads CASSGLDGTDTQYF. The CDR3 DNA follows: TGTGCCAGTAGTGGACTAGATGGCACAGATACGCAGTATTTT.

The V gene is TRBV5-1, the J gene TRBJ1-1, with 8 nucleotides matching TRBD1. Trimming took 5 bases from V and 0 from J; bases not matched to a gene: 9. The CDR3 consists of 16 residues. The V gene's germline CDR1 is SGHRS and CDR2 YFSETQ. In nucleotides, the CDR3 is TGCGCCAGCAGTAGAGACAGGGGCCCCCTGAACACTGAAGCTTTCTTT. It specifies CASSRDRGPLNTEAFF.

Here the CDR3 reads CAWSRGSPYEQYF. CDR3 nucleotide sequence: TGTGCCTGGAGTAGAGGGAGTCCCTACGAGCAGTACTTC. J is TRBJ2-7 and V is TRBV30; perhaps TRBD2 as D (5 bases). The CDR3 is 13 residues long. Germline assignment: CDR1 GTSNPN and CDR2 SVGIG (reference sequence). Trimming left V 2 bases short and J 2 bases short, with 10 bases between.

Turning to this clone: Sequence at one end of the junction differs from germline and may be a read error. The CDR3 sequence: CASSFFGGNPEAFF. For the CDR3, the DNA is TGTGCCAGCAGCTTCTTTGGCGGGAACCCTGAAGCTTTCTTT. The rearrangement uses TRBV7-8 and TRBJ1-1, with D unresolved. Germline CDR1 SGHVS, CDR2 FQNEAQ. The CDR3 consists of 14 residues.

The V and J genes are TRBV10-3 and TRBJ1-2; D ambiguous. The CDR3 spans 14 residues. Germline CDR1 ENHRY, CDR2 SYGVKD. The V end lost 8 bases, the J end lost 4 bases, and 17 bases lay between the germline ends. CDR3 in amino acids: CAISREFEPYGYTF. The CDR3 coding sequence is TGTGCCATCTCCCGGGAATTCGAGCCCTATGGCTACACCTTC.

This CDR3 reads CASSPPEGAGSYEQYF. The CDR3 coding sequence is TGTGCCAGCTCACCACCGGAGGGAGCAGGGTCCTACGAGCAGTACTTC. The gene calls are TRBV18 and TRBJ2-7, with D maybe TRBD2 (6 bases). Germline V gene sequence: CDR1 KGHSH, CDR2 LQKENI. Trimming stripped 0 bases from V and 1 base from J, with 13 bases between. CDR3 length: 16 amino acids.

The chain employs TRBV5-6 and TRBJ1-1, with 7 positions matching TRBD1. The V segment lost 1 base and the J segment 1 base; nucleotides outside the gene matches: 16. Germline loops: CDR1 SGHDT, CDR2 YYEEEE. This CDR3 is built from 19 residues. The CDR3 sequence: CASSLYYPRGQTKNTEAFF. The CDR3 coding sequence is TGTGCCAGCAGCTTGTATTACCCTAGGGGACAGACTAAGAACACTGAAGCTTTCTTT. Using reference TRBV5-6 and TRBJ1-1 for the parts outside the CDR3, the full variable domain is DAGVTQSPTHLIKTRGQQVTLRCSPKSGHDTVSWYQQALGQGPQFIFQYYEEEERQRGNFPDRFSGHQFPNYSSELNVNALLLGDSALYLCASSLYYPRGQTKNTEAFFGQGTRLTVV.

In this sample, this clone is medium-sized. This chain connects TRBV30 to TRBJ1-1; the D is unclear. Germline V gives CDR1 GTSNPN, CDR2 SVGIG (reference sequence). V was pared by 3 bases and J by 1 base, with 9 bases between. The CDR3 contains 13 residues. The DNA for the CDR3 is TGTGCCTGGAGCTTACTCGGGAACACTGAAGCTTTCTTT. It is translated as CAWSLLGNTEAFF.

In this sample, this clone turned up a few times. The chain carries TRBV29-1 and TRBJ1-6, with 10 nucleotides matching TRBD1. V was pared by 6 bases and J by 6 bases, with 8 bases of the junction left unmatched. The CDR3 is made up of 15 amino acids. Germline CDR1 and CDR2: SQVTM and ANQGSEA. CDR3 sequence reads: CSVRGTGASNSPLHF. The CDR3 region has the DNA TGCAGCGTGAGGGGGACAGGGGCGAGTAATTCACCCCTCCACTTT.

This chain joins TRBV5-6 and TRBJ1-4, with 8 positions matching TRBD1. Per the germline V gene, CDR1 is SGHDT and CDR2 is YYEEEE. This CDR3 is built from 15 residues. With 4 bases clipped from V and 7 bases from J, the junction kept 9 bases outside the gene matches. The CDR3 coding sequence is TGTGCCAGCAGCGCGGTACAGGGGGGGAGTGAAAAACTGTTTTTT. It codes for CASSAVQGGSEKLFF.

CDR3 nucleotide sequence: TGTGCCAGCAGTCCGACAGGGGGACTAGCGGGAGTTGAGCAGTACTTC. Translating it yields CASSPTGGLAGVEQYF. V is TRBV25-1 and J is TRBJ2-7, with 14 bases fitting TRBD2. The CDR3 is 16 residues long. V shed 5 bases and J 7 bases; nucleotides not matched to a gene: 10. Per the germline V gene, CDR1 is MGHDK and CDR2 is SYGVNS.

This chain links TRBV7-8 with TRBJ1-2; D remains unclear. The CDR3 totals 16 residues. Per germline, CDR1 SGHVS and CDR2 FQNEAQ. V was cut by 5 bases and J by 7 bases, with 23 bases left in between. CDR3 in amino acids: CASSPTLSRMWAGYTF. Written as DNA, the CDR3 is TGTGCCAGCAGCCCCACACTCTCCCGGATGTGGGCTGGCTACACCTTC.

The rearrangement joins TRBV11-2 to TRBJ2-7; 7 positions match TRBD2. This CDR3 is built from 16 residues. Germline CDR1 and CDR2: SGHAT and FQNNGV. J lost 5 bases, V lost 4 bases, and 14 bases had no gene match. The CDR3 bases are TGTGCCAGCAGCTCCGTGGCGGCGGGGGTAGACCACGAGCAGTACTTC. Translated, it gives CASSSVAAGVDHEQYF.

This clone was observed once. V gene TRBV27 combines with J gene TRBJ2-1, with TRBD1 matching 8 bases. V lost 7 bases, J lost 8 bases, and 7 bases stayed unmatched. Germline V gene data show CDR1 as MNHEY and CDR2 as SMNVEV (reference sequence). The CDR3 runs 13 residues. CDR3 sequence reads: CASKQGAGDEQFF. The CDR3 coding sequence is TGTGCCAGCAAGCAGGGGGCAGGCGATGAGCAGTTCTTC.

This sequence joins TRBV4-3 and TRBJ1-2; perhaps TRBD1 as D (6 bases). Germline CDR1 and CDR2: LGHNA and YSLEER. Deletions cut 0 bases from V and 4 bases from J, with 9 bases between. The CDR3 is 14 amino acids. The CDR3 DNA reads TGCGCCAGCAGCCAAGATCCCAGGGGCTATGGCTACACCTTC. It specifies CASSQDPRGYGYTF.

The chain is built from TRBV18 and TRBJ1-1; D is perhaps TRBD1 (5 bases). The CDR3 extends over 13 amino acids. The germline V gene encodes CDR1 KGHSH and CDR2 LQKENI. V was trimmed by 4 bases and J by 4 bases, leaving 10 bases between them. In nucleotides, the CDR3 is TGTGCCAGCTCACACCAGGGTGCCACTGAAGCTTTCTTT. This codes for CASSHQGATEAFF.